These T cell receptor beta chains were read from a single sample in a study of CD8 T cells in ankylosing spondylitis. Via MiXCR, TCRdb re-called the 5' RACE reads, giving one row per CDR3 protein. The sample contains about 340,000 distinct CDR3 sequences, more than 20% of which appear only once. Input material: blood, either unsorted or a sorted T cell fraction (not recorded which). The source is a male donor with ankylosing spondylitis or in good health (not recorded which). Both conserved end residues are part of each CDR3. D genes are given only for firm matches. Only part of the rows carry a size: once, few, many, or a class if the clone is expanded.

>.|TRBV28|TRBJ2-5|.
CASSPRQGLGETQYF
TGTGCCAGCAGTCCCCGGCAGGGTCTGGGAGAGACCCAGTACTTC
>.|TRBV12-3/TRBV12-4|TRBJ2-7|TRBD2
CASSFVPGLAVYEQYF
TGTGCCAGCAGTTTCGTACCGGGACTAGCGGTCTACGAGCAGTACTTC
>.|TRBV29-1|TRBJ2-3|TRBD1
CSVKNRGTDTQYF
TGCAGCGTAAAAAACAGGGGTACAGATACGCAGTATTTT
>few|TRBV5-1|TRBJ2-3|.
CASSLGGADSDTQYF
TGCGCCAGCAGCTTGGGTGGGGCCGATTCTGATACGCAGTATTTT
>few|TRBV6-1|TRBJ1-2|.
CASSPSSRVENYGYTF
TGTGCCAGCAGCCCATCCTCCAGGGTCGAGAACTATGGCTACACCTTC
>few|TRBV11-1|TRBJ2-5|TRBD1
CASSFGPTGNNQETQYF
TGTGCCAGCAGCTTCGGCCCGACAGGGAATAATCAAGAGACCCAGTACTTC
>.|TRBV13|TRBJ2-7|TRBD2
CASSARLAGGPSSYEQYF
TGTGCCAGCAGCGCCCGACTAGCGGGGGGGCCTAGCTCCTACGAGCAGTACTTC
>few|TRBV10-3|TRBJ2-3|TRBD1
CAISSGTGSDTQYF
TGTGCCATCAGTTCCGGGACAGGATCAGATACGCAGTATTTT
>few|TRBV28|TRBJ2-5|.
CASRPRVSQETQYF
TGTGCCAGCAGACCCAGGGTCTCACAAGAGACCCAGTACTTC
>few|TRBV24-1|TRBJ2-3|.
CATSDLRGREDTQYF
TGTGCCACCAGTGATTTGAGAGGGCGTGAAGATACGCAGTATTTT
>few|TRBV7-3|TRBJ2-3|.
CASSLIPGDTQYF
TGTGCCAGCAGCTTAATTCCTGGGGATACGCAGTATTTT
>few|TRBV7-9|TRBJ1-6|.
CASSSTRAPLHF
TGTGCCAGCAGCTCAACCCGCGCACCCCTCCACTTT
>.|TRBV28|TRBJ1-1|.
CASCVWQGTEAFF
TGTGCCAGCTGCGTTTGGCAGGGCACTGAAGCTTTCTTT
>.|TRBV12-3/TRBV12-4|TRBJ1-6|.
CASMWGTGSPLHF
TGTGCCAGCATGTGGGGGACCGGTTCACCCCTCCACTTT
>.|TRBV15|TRBJ2-1|.
CATSREAGTSSYNEQFF
TGTGCCACCAGCAGAGAGGCAGGGACGAGCTCCTACAATGAGCAGTTCTTC
>.|TRBV28|TRBJ2-5|TRBD2
CASPPSLAGDHQETQYF
TGTGCCAGCCCCCCCTCACTAGCGGGGGACCACCAAGAGACCCAGTACTTC
>.|TRBV10-3|TRBJ2-1|.
CAISPGLLNWQFF
TGTGCCATCAGCCCCGGGCTCCTCAATTGGCAGTTCTTC
>.|TRBV7-3|TRBJ2-1|TRBD1
CASSLMGQGHNEQFF
TGTGCCAGCAGCTTAATGGGACAGGGCCACAATGAGCAGTTCTTC
>.|TRBV3-1|TRBJ2-1|TRBD2
CASSQALAGGPGEQFF
TGTGCCAGCAGCCAAGCTCTAGCGGGGGGGCCGGGTGAGCAGTTCTTC
>.|TRBV7-9|TRBJ2-2|.
CASSLLLQGVSTGELFF
TGTGCCAGCAGCTTACTATTACAGGGTGTGAGCACCGGGGAGCTGTTTTTT
>few|TRBV7-2|TRBJ2-7|TRBD2
CASSPTSGDYEQYF
TGTGCCAGCAGCCCGACTAGCGGGGACTACGAGCAGTACTTC
>few|TRBV29-1|TRBJ1-2|.
CSVGGREYYGYTF
TGCAGCGTTGGAGGCAGGGAGTACTATGGCTACACCTTC
>few|TRBV7-8|TRBJ2-5|.
CASSPWVLGGETQYF
TGTGCCAGCAGCCCGTGGGTCCTAGGAGGGGAGACCCAGTACTTC
>.|TRBV7-6|TRBJ2-3|.
CASSPLDFRATDTQYF
TGTGCCAGCAGCCCGTTGGATTTTAGAGCCACAGATACGCAGTATTTT
>few|TRBV14|TRBJ2-7|TRBD2
CASSQDGPLSGTGFFGEQYF
TGTGCCAGCAGCCAAGATGGACCACTAAGCGGGACCGGCTTTTTTGGCGAGCAGTACTTC
>.|TRBV7-6|TRBJ2-3|.
CASSLVGQPEGTDTQYF
TGTGCCAGCAGCTTAGTGGGCCAACCAGAGGGCACAGATACGCAGTATTTT
>few|TRBV27|TRBJ2-7|TRBD1
CASSLRGGGKYF
TGTGCCAGCAGTTTAAGAGGGGGCGGAAAGTACTTC
>.|TRBV2|TRBJ2-2|TRBD2
CASRGLAGGLTGELFF
TGTGCCAGCAGGGGACTAGCGGGGGGTCTTACCGGGGAGCTGTTTTTT
>few|TRBV9|TRBJ1-2|.
CASSAGLYGYTF
TGTGCCAGCAGCGCAGGGCTCTATGGCTACACCTTC
>few|TRBV27|TRBJ2-1|.
CASSSSGIGQFF
TGTGCCAGCTCCTCTTCCGGGATCGGGCAGTTCTTC
>few|TRBV24-1|TRBJ2-5|.
CATSRRGETQYF
TGTGCCACCAGTAGACGGGGGGAGACCCAGTACTTC
>.|TRBV30|TRBJ2-6|.
CACSVSRGVGGANVLTF
TGTGCCTGTAGTGTAAGCAGGGGAGTCGGTGGGGCCAACGTCCTGACTTTC
>.|TRBV27|TRBJ2-7|TRBD1
CASSMDRGLNGQYF
TGTGCCAGCAGCATGGACAGGGGACTAAACGGGCAGTACTTC
>.|TRBV11-2|TRBJ2-1|TRBD2
CASIGLAGNEQFF
TGTGCCAGCATAGGACTAGCTGGCAATGAGCAGTTCTTC
>few|TRBV20-1|TRBJ2-3|TRBD1
CSASLVFGQATQYF
TGCAGTGCTAGTCTGGTTTTCGGACAGGCTACGCAGTATTTT
>few|TRBV5-1|TRBJ2-1|.
CASSPVPGNTYNEQFF
TGCGCCAGCAGCCCTGTTCCAGGGAACACCTACAATGAGCAGTTCTTC
>few|TRBV29-1|TRBJ2-6|.
CSVLGPGANVLTF
TGCAGCGTTTTGGGGCCTGGGGCCAACGTCCTGACTTTC
>.|TRBV20-1|TRBJ2-1|TRBD2
CSARDWTSGNYNEQFF
TGCAGTGCTAGAGATTGGACTAGCGGGAACTACAATGAGCAGTTCTTC
>many|TRBV29-1|TRBJ2-4|.
CSVGSPARKDIQYF
TGCAGCGTAGGGTCCCCAGCGAGAAAGGACATTCAGTACTTC
>few|TRBV3-1|TRBJ2-7|.
CASSAPDRTYEQYF
TGTGCCAGCAGCGCTCCGGACCGAACCTACGAGCAGTACTTC
>few|TRBV4-1|TRBJ1-1|TRBD1
CASSQEDITGAEAFF
TGCGCCAGCAGCCAAGAAGACATCACAGGGGCTGAAGCTTTCTTT
>.|TRBV7-2|TRBJ2-5|.
CASSLRTRHTQETQYF
TGTGCCAGCAGCTTACGGACTCGACATACACAAGAGACCCAGTACTTC
>.|TRBV27|TRBJ2-5|TRBD2
CASSLLAGGRSTETQYF
TGTGCCAGCAGTTTACTAGCGGGGGGGCGGTCAACAGAGACCCAGTACTTC
>few|TRBV29-1|TRBJ2-7|.
CSVSPAGTLYEQYF
TGCAGCGTTTCCCCGGCGGGGACTCTCTACGAGCAGTACTTC
>few|TRBV15|TRBJ2-5|.
CATRIRSEETQYF
TGTGCCACGCGAATTAGGTCAGAGGAGACCCAGTACTTC
>.|TRBV12-3/TRBV12-4|TRBJ2-7|.
CASHGGTYEQYF
TGTGCCAGCCACGGCGGAACCTACGAGCAGTACTTC
>few|TRBV24-1|TRBJ2-1|.
CATSDSGNPYNEQFF
TGTGCCACCAGTGATTCAGGGAACCCCTACAATGAGCAGTTCTTC
>.|TRBV5-5|TRBJ2-7|TRBD1
CASSPGNRDRVSYEQYF
TGTGCCAGCAGCCCCGGAAACCGGGACAGGGTATCCTACGAGCAGTACTTC
>.|TRBV10-2|TRBJ2-7|TRBD1
CASSDPPGQGHEQYF
TGCGCCAGCAGTGATCCCCCGGGACAGGGGCACGAGCAGTACTTC
>.|TRBV11-2|TRBJ2-7|TRBD1
CASSLAAGGLYF
TGTGCCAGCAGCTTAGCGGCAGGGGGCCTGTACTTC
>few|TRBV6-5|TRBJ2-5|TRBD1
CASSYSTGTGSAQYF
TGTGCCAGCAGTTACTCGACAGGGACAGGGAGCGCCCAGTACTTC
>.|TRBV29-1|TRBJ2-3|.
CSARDRGNLGTDTQYF
TGCAGCGCTAGGGACCGAGGTAATCTGGGCACAGATACGCAGTATTTT